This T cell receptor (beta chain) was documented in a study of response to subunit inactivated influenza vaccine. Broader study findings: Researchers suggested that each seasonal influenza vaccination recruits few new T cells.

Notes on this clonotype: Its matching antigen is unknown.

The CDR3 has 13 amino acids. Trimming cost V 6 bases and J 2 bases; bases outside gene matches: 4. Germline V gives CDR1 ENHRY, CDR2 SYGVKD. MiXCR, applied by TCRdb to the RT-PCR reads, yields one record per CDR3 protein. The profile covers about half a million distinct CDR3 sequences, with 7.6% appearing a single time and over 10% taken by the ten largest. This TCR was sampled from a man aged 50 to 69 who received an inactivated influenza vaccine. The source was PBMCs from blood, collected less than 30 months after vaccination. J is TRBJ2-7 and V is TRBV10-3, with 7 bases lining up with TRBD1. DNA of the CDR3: TGTGCCATCAGGCCGGGACAGACCTACGAGCAGTACTTC. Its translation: CAIRPGQTYEQYF.